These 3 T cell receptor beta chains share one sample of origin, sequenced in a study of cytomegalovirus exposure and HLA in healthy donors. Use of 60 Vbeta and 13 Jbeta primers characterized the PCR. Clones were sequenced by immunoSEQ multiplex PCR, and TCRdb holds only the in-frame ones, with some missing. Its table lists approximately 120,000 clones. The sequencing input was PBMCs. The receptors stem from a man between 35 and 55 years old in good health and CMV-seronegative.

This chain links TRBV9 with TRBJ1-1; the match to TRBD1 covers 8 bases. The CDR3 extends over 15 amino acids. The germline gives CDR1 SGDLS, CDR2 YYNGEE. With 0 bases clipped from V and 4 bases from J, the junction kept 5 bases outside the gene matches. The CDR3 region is CASSVVTGESTEAFF. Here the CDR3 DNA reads TGTGCCAGCAGCGTAGTGACAGGGGAGAGCACTGAAGCTTTCTTT.

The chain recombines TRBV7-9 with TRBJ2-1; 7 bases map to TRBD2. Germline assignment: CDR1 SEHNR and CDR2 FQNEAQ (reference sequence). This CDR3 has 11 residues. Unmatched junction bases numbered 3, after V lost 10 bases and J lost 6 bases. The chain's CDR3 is CATWEGNEQFF. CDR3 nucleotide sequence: TGTGCCACATGGGAGGGCAATGAGCAGTTCTTC.

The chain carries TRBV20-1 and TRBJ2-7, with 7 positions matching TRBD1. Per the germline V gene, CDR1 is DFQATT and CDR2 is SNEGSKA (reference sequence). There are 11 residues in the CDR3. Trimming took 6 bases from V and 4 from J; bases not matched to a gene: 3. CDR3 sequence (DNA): TGCAGTGCCTTACAGGGGTACGAGCAGTACTTC. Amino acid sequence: CSALQGYEQYF.